This T cell receptor (beta chain) was captured in a study of technical replicates of blood from a handful of donors. Sequencing used immunoSEQ multiplex PCR; TCRdb keeps in-frame clones, though not all of them. Among approximately 79,000 clones, roughly 97% were seen once, and the ten largest hold 0.3% to 0.35%. V lost 5 bases and J 10 bases, leaving 19 bases between the germline ends. Germline V CDR1 and CDR2: SQVTM, ANQGSEA. This CDR3 is built from 13 residues. Material: T cells isolated from PBMCs. The source of this sequence is a human donor in good health. The rearrangement links TRBV29-1 to TRBJ2-3; D gene unclear. The CDR3 DNA follows: TGCAGCGTTCGGAGCGACCGACTCGGCCCGCAGTATTTT. This translates into CSVRSDRLGPQYF.